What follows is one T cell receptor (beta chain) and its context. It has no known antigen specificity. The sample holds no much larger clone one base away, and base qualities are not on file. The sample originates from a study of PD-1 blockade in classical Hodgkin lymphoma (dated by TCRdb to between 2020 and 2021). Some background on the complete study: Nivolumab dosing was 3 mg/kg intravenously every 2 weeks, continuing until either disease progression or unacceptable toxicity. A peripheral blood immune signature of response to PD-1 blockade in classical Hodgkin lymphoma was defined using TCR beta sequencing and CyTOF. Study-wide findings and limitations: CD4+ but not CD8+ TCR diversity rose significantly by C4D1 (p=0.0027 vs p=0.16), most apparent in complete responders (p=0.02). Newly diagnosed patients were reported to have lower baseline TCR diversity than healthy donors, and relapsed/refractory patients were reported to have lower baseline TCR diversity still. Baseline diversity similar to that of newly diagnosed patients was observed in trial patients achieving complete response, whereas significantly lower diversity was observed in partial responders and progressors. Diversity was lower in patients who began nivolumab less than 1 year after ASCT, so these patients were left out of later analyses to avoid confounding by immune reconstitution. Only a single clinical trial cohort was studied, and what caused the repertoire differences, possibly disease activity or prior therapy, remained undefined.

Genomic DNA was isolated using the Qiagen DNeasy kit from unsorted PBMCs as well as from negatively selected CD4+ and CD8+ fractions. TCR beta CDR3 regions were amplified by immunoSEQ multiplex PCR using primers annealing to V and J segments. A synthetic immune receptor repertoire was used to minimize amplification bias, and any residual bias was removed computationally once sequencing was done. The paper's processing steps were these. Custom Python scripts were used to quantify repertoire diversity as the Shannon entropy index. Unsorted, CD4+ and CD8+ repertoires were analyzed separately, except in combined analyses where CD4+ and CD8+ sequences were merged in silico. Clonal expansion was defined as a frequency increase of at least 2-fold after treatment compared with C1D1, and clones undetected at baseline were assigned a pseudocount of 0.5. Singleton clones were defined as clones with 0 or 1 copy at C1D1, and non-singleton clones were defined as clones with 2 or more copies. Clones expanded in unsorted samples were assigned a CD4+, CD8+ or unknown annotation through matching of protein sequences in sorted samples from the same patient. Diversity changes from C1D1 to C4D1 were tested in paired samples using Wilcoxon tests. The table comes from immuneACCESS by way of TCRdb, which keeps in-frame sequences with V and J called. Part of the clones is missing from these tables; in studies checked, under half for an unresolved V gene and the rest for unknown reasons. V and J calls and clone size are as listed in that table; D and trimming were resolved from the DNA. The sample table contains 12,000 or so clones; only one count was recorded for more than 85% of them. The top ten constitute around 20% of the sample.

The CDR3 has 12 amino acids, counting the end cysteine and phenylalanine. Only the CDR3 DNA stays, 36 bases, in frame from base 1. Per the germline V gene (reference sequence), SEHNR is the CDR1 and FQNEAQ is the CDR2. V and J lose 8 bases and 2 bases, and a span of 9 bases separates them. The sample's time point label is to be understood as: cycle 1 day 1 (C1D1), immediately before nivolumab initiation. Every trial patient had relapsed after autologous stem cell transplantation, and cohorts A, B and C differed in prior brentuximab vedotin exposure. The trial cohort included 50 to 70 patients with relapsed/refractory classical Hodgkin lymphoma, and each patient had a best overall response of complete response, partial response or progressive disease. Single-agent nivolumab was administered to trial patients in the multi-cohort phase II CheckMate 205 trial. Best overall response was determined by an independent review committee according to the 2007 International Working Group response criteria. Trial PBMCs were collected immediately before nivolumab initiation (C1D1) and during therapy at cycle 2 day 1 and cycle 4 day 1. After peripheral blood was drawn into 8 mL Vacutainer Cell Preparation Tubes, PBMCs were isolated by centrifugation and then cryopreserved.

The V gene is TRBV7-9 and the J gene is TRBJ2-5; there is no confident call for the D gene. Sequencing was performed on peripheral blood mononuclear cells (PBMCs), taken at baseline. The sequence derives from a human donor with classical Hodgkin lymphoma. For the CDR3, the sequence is CASALHQETQYF. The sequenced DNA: TGTGCCAGCGCCCTCCATCAAGAGACCCAGTACTTC.